These 12 T cell receptor beta chains share one sample of origin, sequenced in a study of T cell changes during pregnancy in multiple sclerosis. The table came from immunoSEQ multiplex PCR; TCRdb's copy has only in-frame clones and leaves some out. The repertoire holds about 110,000 clones, with about 89% as singletons. The specimen comprised peripheral blood, sampled after pregnancy. These receptors all stem from a female donor with multiple sclerosis, enrolled in a pregnancy study.

The chain employs TRBV6-1 and TRBJ2-7, with 7 bases lining up with TRBD1. Germline-derived CDR1 and CDR2 are MNHNS and SASEGT. The CDR3 totals 16 residues. Trimming cost V 4 bases and J 0 bases; bases outside gene matches: 9. CDR3 bases: TGTGCCAGCAGTGTAGACAGGGTCGGAATCTCCTACGAGCAGTACTTC. It encodes CASSVDRVGISYEQYF.

The J gene is TRBJ1-1, the V gene TRBV30; the match to TRBD1 covers 7 bases. J was trimmed by 4 bases and V by 4 bases; bases with no gene match: 12. This CDR3 is built from 15 residues. Germline assignment: CDR1 GTSNPN and CDR2 SVGIG (reference sequence). The CDR3, as DNA: TGTGCCTGGACGGGACAGCTGATCGGGGGCACTGAAGCTTTCTTT. Residues: CAWTGQLIGGTEAFF.

The CDR3 DNA reads TGTGCCAGCAGTGAAGTAAGGACAGGGCCTGGAAACACCATATATTTT. It yields the protein CASSEVRTGPGNTIYF. V and J are TRBV6-1 and TRBJ1-3; 8 bases fit TRBD1. Looked up from germline, CDR1 is MNHNS and CDR2 is SASEGT. The V gene end was trimmed by 1 base and the J gene end by 2 bases; junction bases not matched to a gene: 4. The CDR3 sequence is 16 residues long.

The chain couples TRBV27 to TRBJ1-5; D gene uncertain. The CDR3 length is 14 residues. Germline CDR1 MNHEY, CDR2 SMNVEV (reference sequence). Trimming cost V 5 bases and J 0 bases, with 8 bases left between them. The CDR3 region is CASSRGYSNQPQHF. CDR3 DNA: TGTGCCAGCAGTCGAGGGTATAGCAATCAGCCCCAGCATTTT.

The rearrangement links TRBV18 to TRBJ1-1, with 7 bases fitting TRBD1. The germline V gene encodes CDR1 KGHSH and CDR2 LQKENI. Losses at the gene ends were 1 base for V and 1 base for J; bases not matched to a gene: 6. The CDR3 is 16 residues long. The CDR3 nucleotides read TGTGCCAGCTCACCACGAGGGGGCCGGGGGAACACTGAAGCTTTCTTT. It translates to CASSPRGGRGNTEAFF.

This chain connects TRBV18 to TRBJ1-1; D unresolved. This CDR3 contains 14 residues. V lost 3 bases and J 7 bases, leaving 15 bases between the germline ends. Germline V gene lookup returns CDR1 KGHSH and CDR2 LQKENI. The CDR3 protein is CASSPWQYGGEAFF. The CDR3 bases are TGTGCCAGCTCACCCTGGCAGTATGGAGGTGAAGCTTTCTTT.

This sequence joins TRBV10-1 and TRBJ2-5, with 7 bases aligning to TRBD1. There are 15 residues in the CDR3. The germline V gene has CDR1 WNHNN and CDR2 SYGVQD (reference sequence). With V trimmed by 4 bases and J by 2 bases, 7 bases remained unmatched. The CDR3 region has the DNA TGCGCCAGCAGTGCGGACAGGACCGCTCAAGAGACCCAGTACTTC. Amino acid sequence: CASSADRTAQETQYF.

The chain recombines TRBV9 with TRBJ2-5; D not resolved. Trimming pared 0 bases from V and 4 bases from J, leaving 4 bases between. The CDR3 covers 12 residues. Germline values: CDR1 SGDLS, CDR2 YYNGEE. CDR3 in amino acids: CASSVDGETQYF. The CDR3 DNA is TGTGCCAGCAGCGTAGACGGAGAGACCCAGTACTTC.

The genes are TRBV25-1 and TRBJ1-2; 9 bases are shared with TRBD1. After removal of 3 bases from V and 5 bases from J, the junction contained 4 bases not matched to a gene. The length of the CDR3 is 14 residues. Germline CDR1 MGHDK, CDR2 SYGVNS. The CDR3 DNA reads TGTGCCAGCAGTGATTCGGGACAGGGTTATGGCTACACCTTC. Its translation: CASSDSGQGYGYTF.

V and J are TRBV7-6 and TRBJ1-3, with TRBD1 as a possible D gene (6 bases). The ends were cut back, 5 bases at V and 3 bases at J, with 20 bases in the middle. Germline V CDR1 and CDR2: SGHVS, FNYEAQ. This CDR3 is built from 17 residues. In DNA, the CDR3 is TGTGCCAGCAGCCCCATGGCCAGGGGAGAGGGTGGAAACACCATATATTTT. Translating it yields CASSPMARGEGGNTIYF.

V is TRBV18 and J is TRBJ1-2; the match to TRBD1 covers 12 bases. The CDR3 length is 16 residues. With V trimmed by 4 bases and J by 7 bases, 10 bases remained unmatched. The germline CDR1 and CDR2 sequences are KGHSH and LQKENI. CDR3 DNA sequence: TGTGCCAGCTCACGAGCCGGGACAGGGGGCATGGCTGGCTACACCTTC. Its protein is CASSRAGTGGMAGYTF.

The chain uses TRBV11-2 and TRBJ1-2; a possible D gene is TRBD1 (5 bases). The CDR3 extends over 14 amino acids. Germline V gene lookup returns CDR1 SGHAT and CDR2 FQNNGV. Trimming left V 3 bases short and J 6 bases short, with 14 bases between. The CDR3, as DNA: TGTGCCAGCAGCTTTGCAGCCAGGGATCATGGCTACACCTTC. It is translated as CASSFAARDHGYTF.